This TCR beta chain was obtained from a study of T cell responses to AZD1222 COVID-19 vaccine. Produced via immunoSEQ multiplex PCR; TCRdb's table is partial and in-frame only. The sample contains about 110,000 clones, around 89% of which appear only once. The CDR3 runs to 13 residues. Germline CDR1 is SGHTA and CDR2 is FQGNSA. Trimming removed 5 bases at V and 1 base at J, with 8 bases between. This chain joins TRBV7-2 and TRBJ1-1; D unclear. The TCR originated in an adult in good health. Specimen: peripheral blood, collected on day 0 of AZD1222 vaccination. The CDR3 DNA reads TGTGCCAGCAGCCATCACGGGAACACTGAAGCTTTCTTT. It translates to CASSHHGNTEAFF.